The clone carrying this TCR beta chain was counted a few times. What it recognizes is unknown. This sample stems from a study of T cells in Graves' hyperthyroidism and ophthalmopathy. On the study more broadly: Blood was drawn when the patient was first diagnosed and still untreated.

Points from the study as a whole: The majority of expanded thyroid clonotypes above 0.001 also appeared in blood.

The germline V and J ends were trimmed by 3 bases and 9 bases, with 23 bases remaining between them. The CDR3 is 16 amino acids. TCR beta CDR3 regions were amplified from RNA. A first-round RT-PCR of the TCR CDR3 used the HTBI primer set. TCRdb independently ran MiXCR on the multiplex PCR reads; one entry per CDR3 protein. The top ten clones hold approximately 10% of a sample with hundreds of thousands of distinct CDR3 sequences, around a quarter of them seen once. The sequence was collected from a young woman with Graves' ophthalmopathy. The sequencing sample was made of blood. The chain joins TRBV12-3 or TRBV12-4 to TRBJ1-2; D not certain. CDR3 bases: TGTGCCAGCAGTTTTGTACAGACCACCCTCCCGGGAAGCTACACCTTC. This sequence encodes CASSFVQTTLPGSYTF.